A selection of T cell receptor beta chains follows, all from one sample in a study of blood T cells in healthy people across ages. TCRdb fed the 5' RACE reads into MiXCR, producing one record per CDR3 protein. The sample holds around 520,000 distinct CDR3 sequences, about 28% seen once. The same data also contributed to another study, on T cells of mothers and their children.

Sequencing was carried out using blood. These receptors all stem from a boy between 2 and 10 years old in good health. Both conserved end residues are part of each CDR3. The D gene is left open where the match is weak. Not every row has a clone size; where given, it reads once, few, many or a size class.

CDR3: CASSLWWRPTDTQYF; DNA: TGTGCCAGCAGCTTATGGTGGCGTCCCACAGATACGCAGTATTTT; size: -; V: TRBV7-9; J: TRBJ2-3; D: -
CDR3: CASRTEVDRGNIQYF; DNA: TGTGCCAGCAGGACCGAGGTGGACAGGGGGAACATTCAGTACTTC; size: -; V: TRBV28; J: TRBJ2-4; D: TRBD1
CDR3: CSATSTIAKNIQYF; DNA: TGCAGTGCTACCTCAACAATAGCCAAAAACATTCAGTACTTC; size: many; V: TRBV20-1; J: TRBJ2-4; D: -
CDR3: CASNLDRGNEQFF; DNA: TGCGCCAGCAACTTGGACAGGGGCAATGAGCAGTTCTTC; size: -; V: TRBV5-1; J: TRBJ2-1; D: TRBD1
CDR3: CASRSGGTDTQYF; DNA: TGCGCCAGCAGATCGGGGGGCACAGATACGCAGTATTTT; size: -; V: TRBV5-1; J: TRBJ2-3; D: -
CDR3: CSASPSNNEQFF; DNA: TGCAGTGCTTCACCGAGCAACAATGAGCAGTTCTTC; size: once; V: TRBV20-1; J: TRBJ2-1; D: -
CDR3: CASSLVRGGYEQYF; DNA: TGTGCCAGCAGCTTGGTCAGGGGGGGTTACGAGCAGTACTTC; size: -; V: TRBV5-5; J: TRBJ2-7; D: -
CDR3: CASGLRGQGNYGYTF; DNA: TGTGCCAGCGGCCTTAGGGGTCAGGGGAACTATGGCTACACCTTC; size: few; V: TRBV13; J: TRBJ1-2; D: -
CDR3: CASRLQTQYF; DNA: TGTGCCAGCCGCCTGCAGACCCAGTACTTC; size: few; V: TRBV6-1; J: TRBJ2-5; D: -
CDR3: CSASQAYNEQFF; DNA: TGCAGTGCTAGCCAAGCCTACAATGAGCAGTTCTTC; size: -; V: TRBV20-1; J: TRBJ2-1; D: -
CDR3: CSATRPTGTWEQYF; DNA: TGCAGTGCCACCCGCCCGACAGGGACGTGGGAGCAGTACTTC; size: -; V: TRBV20-1; J: TRBJ2-5; D: TRBD1
CDR3: CASSLLGGETYNEQFF; DNA: TGTGCCAGCAGCTTACTCGGGGGGGAGACCTACAATGAGCAGTTCTTC; size: -; V: TRBV7-9; J: TRBJ2-1; D: TRBD2
CDR3: CASSPRDRGHTIYF; DNA: TGTGCCAGCAGTCCCCGGGACAGGGGACACACCATATATTTT; size: few; V: TRBV12-3/TRBV12-4; J: TRBJ1-3; D: TRBD1
CDR3: CASSWDLLAGARETQYF; DNA: TGCGCCAGCAGCTGGGACCTTCTAGCGGGAGCACGAGAGACCCAGTACTTC; size: -; V: TRBV5-1; J: TRBJ2-5; D: TRBD2
CDR3: CAIRREGPTDTQYF; DNA: TGTGCCATTAGACGGGAGGGCCCCACAGATACGCAGTATTTT; size: -; V: TRBV10-3; J: TRBJ2-3; D: TRBD2
CDR3: CASSLYRDRRTYSGANVLTF; DNA: TGTGCCAGCAGTTTATATCGGGACAGGAGGACTTACTCTGGGGCCAACGTCCTGACTTTC; size: -; V: TRBV27; J: TRBJ2-6; D: TRBD1
CDR3: CSAVSGRDTQYF; DNA: TGCAGTGCCGTTAGCGGGAGAGATACGCAGTATTTT; size: -; V: TRBV20-1; J: TRBJ2-3; D: TRBD2
CDR3: CASSSVRGAVGNEQFF; DNA: TGTGCCAGCAGCTCGGTCCGGGGGGCCGTCGGCAATGAGCAGTTCTTC; size: few; V: TRBV11-2; J: TRBJ2-1; D: -
CDR3: CASSFSLQNTEAFF; DNA: TGTGCCAGCAGTTTTTCGCTACAGAACACTGAAGCTTTCTTT; size: -; V: TRBV12-3/TRBV12-4; J: TRBJ1-1; D: -
CDR3: CSARKARGLAATSRNIQYF; DNA: TGCAGTGCTAGGAAGGCGAGAGGACTAGCGGCCACGTCAAGGAACATTCAGTACTTC; size: few; V: TRBV20-1; J: TRBJ2-4; D: TRBD2
CDR3: CASSLANQANEKLFF; DNA: TGTGCCAGCAGCTTAGCGAACCAGGCTAATGAAAAACTGTTTTTT; size: -; V: TRBV7-9; J: TRBJ1-4; D: -
CDR3: CSARPDRSSYNEQFF; DNA: TGCAGTGCTAGGCCCGACCGTAGCTCCTACAATGAGCAGTTCTTC; size: few; V: TRBV20-1; J: TRBJ2-1; D: -
CDR3: CASSPGQGRDIQYF; DNA: TGCGCCAGCAGCCCGGGACAGGGGCGAGACATTCAGTACTTC; size: -; V: TRBV5-1; J: TRBJ2-4; D: TRBD1
CDR3: CASSLGTTPSGEKLFF; DNA: TGTGCCAGCAGTTTAGGGACAACTCCGTCAGGTGAAAAACTGTTTTTT; size: once; V: TRBV27; J: TRBJ1-4; D: -
CDR3: CASSLYRDTEAFF; DNA: TGTGCCAGCAGCTTATACAGGGACACTGAAGCTTTCTTT; size: many; V: TRBV7-2; J: TRBJ1-1; D: -
CDR3: CASSRQGDKNIQYF; DNA: TGTGCCAGTAGTCGACAGGGCGACAAAAACATTCAGTACTTC; size: -; V: TRBV19; J: TRBJ2-4; D: TRBD1
CDR3: CASSPIVEGYTF; DNA: TGTGCCAGCAGCCCCATCGTGGAAGGCTACACCTTC; size: -; V: TRBV5-8; J: TRBJ1-2; D: -
CDR3: CASSLSAGAGANVLTF; DNA: TGTGCCAGCAGCTTAAGCGCAGGGGCTGGGGCCAACGTCCTGACTTTC; size: many; V: TRBV7-3; J: TRBJ2-6; D: -
CDR3: CASSDSTEGANTEAFF; DNA: TGTGCCAGCAGTGACTCGACCGAGGGGGCGAACACTGAAGCTTTCTTT; size: few; V: TRBV6-4; J: TRBJ1-1; D: TRBD1
CDR3: CSARGLNENQPQHF; DNA: TGCAGTGCTAGAGGGTTGAACGAGAATCAGCCCCAGCATTTT; size: many; V: TRBV20-1; J: TRBJ1-5; D: -
CDR3: CASRLAELSSYNEQFF; DNA: TGTGCCAGCAGGCTAGCGGAATTAAGCTCCTACAATGAGCAGTTCTTC; size: few; V: TRBV12-3/TRBV12-4; J: TRBJ2-1; D: TRBD2
CDR3: CASSPGGIAQHF; DNA: TGTGCCAGCAGTCCGGGCGGGATTGCCCAGCATTTT; size: few; V: TRBV2; J: TRBJ1-5; D: -
CDR3: CASRPTSGINNEQFF; DNA: TGTGCCAGCAGGCCGACTAGCGGGATAAACAATGAGCAGTTCTTC; size: -; V: TRBV2; J: TRBJ2-1; D: TRBD2
CDR3: CSARKGTETQYF; DNA: TGCAGTGCTAGAAAAGGGACGGAGACCCAGTACTTC; size: -; V: TRBV20-1; J: TRBJ2-5; D: -
CDR3: CASSLTYGGRSNEQFF; DNA: TGTGCCAGCAGCTTAACTTACGGGGGAAGGTCCAATGAGCAGTTCTTC; size: -; V: TRBV7-9; J: TRBJ2-1; D: -
CDR3: CASTTIAGETQYF; DNA: TGTGCCAGCACAACCATAGCGGGCGAGACCCAGTACTTC; size: few; V: TRBV2; J: TRBJ2-5; D: TRBD2
CDR3: CASSFRTEESIKQYF; DNA: TGTGCCAGCAGCTTCCGGACGGAGGAGAGTATCAAGCAGTACTTC; size: few; V: TRBV3-1; J: TRBJ2-7; D: -
CDR3: CASRQGESGELFF; DNA: TGTGCCAGTAGACAGGGGGAGTCCGGGGAGCTGTTTTTT; size: few; V: TRBV19; J: TRBJ2-2; D: TRBD1
CDR3: CASSQVALAGGVAGELFF; DNA: TGCGCCAGCAGCCAAGTGGCACTAGCGGGAGGGGTCGCCGGGGAGCTGTTTTTT; size: few; V: TRBV4-3; J: TRBJ2-2; D: TRBD2
CDR3: CSVEYREYGYTF; DNA: TGCAGCGTTGAGTACAGAGAATATGGCTACACCTTC; size: -; V: TRBV29-1; J: TRBJ1-2; D: -
CDR3: CASSAGQGLGETQYF; DNA: TGTGCCAGCAGCGCAGGACAGGGGTTAGGAGAGACCCAGTACTTC; size: -; V: TRBV7-8; J: TRBJ2-5; D: TRBD1